Listed here are 24 T cell receptor beta chains from one sample, sequenced in a study of cytomegalovirus exposure and HLA in healthy donors (dated by TCRdb to 2017 to 2019). Library preparation employed the immunoSEQ multiplex PCR assay. For the multiplex PCR, a mixture combining 60 forward primers for TCR Vbeta segments and 13 reverse primers for TCR Jbeta segments was used. TCRdb carries this immuneACCESS record with in-frame sequences only. Its versions omit some clonotypes, under half of them owing to an unresolved V gene in the studies checked, with the rest unexplained. The sample table shows around 200,000 clones, and roughly 88% are seen once. The top ten clones comprise 0.95% to 1.5% of the sample. The sequenced material came from PBMCs. The receptors shown here come from a girl aged 2-10 years in good health and CMV-seropositive.

The V and J genes are TRBV27 and TRBJ2-7; TRBD2 matches 12 bases. Per the germline V gene, CDR1 is MNHEY and CDR2 is SMNVEV (reference sequence). V gave up 0 bases and J gave up 5 bases; unmatched junction bases: 11. This CDR3 has 18 residues. The CDR3 sequence is CASSLSRLAGVTVHEQYF. CDR3 sequence (DNA): TGTGCCAGCAGTTTATCTCGACTAGCGGGAGTAACGGTCCACGAGCAGTACTTC.

The chain is built from TRBV25-1 and TRBJ1-2, with TRBD1 matching over 8 bases. From germline, CDR1 is MGHDK and CDR2 SYGVNS. CDR3 length: 15 residues. V was pared by 1 base and J by 5 bases, with 6 bases of the junction left unmatched. CDR3 in amino acids: CASSESRTGKYGYTF. The CDR3 DNA follows: TGTGCCAGCAGTGAATCCAGGACAGGGAAATATGGCTACACCTTC.

The chain combines TRBV20-1 with TRBJ1-2, with a weak D call TRBD1 (5 bases). The CDR3 is 11 residues long. V lost 3 bases and J 5 bases, leaving 7 bases between the germline ends. Germline CDR1 and CDR2: DFQATT and SNEGSKA (reference sequence). The CDR3 DNA reads TGCAGTGCTAGGGGGGGGTATGGCTACACCTTC. The encoded protein is CSARGGYGYTF.

A single count supports this clone. The chain is built from TRBV4-1 and TRBJ2-7, with 7 bases matching TRBD1. V was clipped by 0 bases and J by 0 bases; unmatched bases: 14. The CDR3 length is 19 residues. CDR1 and CDR2 from the germline V gene are MGHRA and YSYEKL. The CDR3 DNA reads as TGCGCCAGCAGCCAAGATAACAGGGGTTATCCCCTGAGCTCCTACGAGCAGTACTTC. Encoded protein: CASSQDNRGYPLSSYEQYF.

V is TRBV11-3 and J is TRBJ1-4; D unclear. Trimming stripped 3 bases from V and 12 bases from J, with 11 bases between. The CDR3 length is 12 residues. Germline V gene sequence: CDR1 SGHNT, CDR2 YENEEA. For the CDR3, the DNA is TGTGCCAGCAGCTTCATCGGGAGGGAACTGTTTTTT. Its protein product is CASSFIGRELFF.

The chain employs TRBV9 and TRBJ1-2; D is possibly TRBD1 (6 bases). The CDR3 length is 15 residues. The V gene's germline CDR1 is SGDLS and CDR2 YYNGEE. Trimming stripped 0 bases from V and 2 bases from J, with 11 bases between. This CDR3 is CASSVGWQGNYGYTF. In DNA, the CDR3 is TGTGCCAGCAGCGTAGGCTGGCAGGGGAACTATGGCTACACCTTC.

The V gene is TRBV6-1, the J gene TRBJ1-5; D call uncertain. Looked up from germline, CDR1 is MNHNS and CDR2 is SASEGT. The CDR3 spans 14 residues. The V end was cut by 6 bases, the J end by 5 bases, with 14 bases between. For the CDR3, the DNA is TGTGCCAGCAGGAGGCCACTTTGGGATCAGCCCCAGCATTTT. It is translated as CASRRPLWDQPQHF.

Concerning this clone: An end of the junction differs from the germline gene, which may be a read error. This chain links TRBV5-6 with TRBJ1-2, with 7 bases lining up with TRBD1. In germline, CDR1 is SGHDT, CDR2 YYEEEE. There are 13 residues in the CDR3. This chain's CDR3 is CANSLRQGRGYTF. In DNA, the CDR3 is TGTGCCAACAGCCTTCGACAGGGCCGGGGGTACACCTTC.

This clone was counted a few times. The rearrangement uses TRBV6-6 and TRBJ2-3; 8 positions agree with TRBD1. The CDR3 length is 15 residues. Germline V gene data show CDR1 as MNHNY and CDR2 as SVGAGI (reference sequence). J gave up 5 bases and V 4 bases, and 8 bases lay outside the gene matches. In DNA form, the CDR3 reads TGTGCCAGCAGTTTACCAGGGGGCGCGGGAGATACGCAGTATTTT. Translating gives CASSLPGGAGDTQYF.

The rearrangement uses TRBV2 and TRBJ2-3, with 7 bases fitting TRBD1. CDR3 length: 14 residues. Germline CDR1 SNHLY, CDR2 FYNNEI. V lost 6 bases, J lost 0 bases, and 3 bases stayed unmatched. The CDR3 nucleotides read TGTGCCAGCAGGAGGGACAGAAGCACAGATACGCAGTATTTT. Protein sequence: CASRRDRSTDTQYF.

This clone was seen once. The chain combines TRBV14 with TRBJ2-1; D remains unclear. Trimming left V 4 bases short and J 4 bases short, with 8 bases between. Germline V gene sequence: CDR1 SGHDN, CDR2 FVKESK. This CDR3 is built from 13 residues. CDR3 sequence (DNA): TGTGCCAGCAGCCTTTTAAATTACAATGAGCAGTTCTTC. It specifies CASSLLNYNEQFF.

A word on this clone: Sequence at one end of the junction differs from germline and may be a read error. The chain links TRBV6-5 to TRBJ2-7; no clear D gene. The length of the CDR3 is 9 residues. Germline CDR1 and CDR2: MNHEY and SVGAGI. The CDR3 spells CASITYSHF. In DNA, the CDR3 is TGTGCCAGCATAACGTACTCTCACTTC.

The V gene is TRBV7-3, the J gene TRBJ2-3, with TRBD2 matching over 10 bases. Per germline, CDR1 SGHTA and CDR2 FQGTGA. V lost 5 bases to trimming and J lost 2 bases; unmatched junction nucleotides: 4. The CDR3 length is 15 residues. The CDR3 bases are TGTGCCAGCAGCGCTACTAGCGGGGCCACAGATACGCAGTATTTT. Translated: CASSATSGATDTQYF.

The rearrangement links TRBV19 to TRBJ1-1, with 8 bases aligning to TRBD1. The V and J ends lost 7 bases and 1 base, in that order; junction bases with no gene match: 5. The CDR3 covers 14 residues. Germline CDR1 and CDR2: LNHDA and SQIVND (reference sequence). The CDR3 coding sequence is TGTGCCAGTACCCGGACAGGGTGGAACACTGAAGCTTTCTTT. Protein product: CASTRTGWNTEAFF. Supplemented by reference TRBV19 and TRBJ1-1, the full variable domain reads DGGITQSPKYLFRKEGQNVTLSCEQNLNHDAMYWYRQDPGQGLRLIYYSQIVNDFQKGDIAEGYSVSREKKESFPLTVTSAQKNPTAFYLCASTRTGWNTEAFFGQGTRLTVV.

The rearrangement uses TRBV5-6 and TRBJ2-3; D uncertain. The CDR3 loop spans 13 amino acids. CDR1 is SGHDT, CDR2 YYEEEE, per germline. V lost 4 bases, J lost 3 bases, and 9 bases lay in between. CDR3 amino acids: CASSETYTDTQYF. The CDR3 region has the DNA TGTGCCAGCAGCGAAACATATACAGATACGCAGTATTTT. Full variable domain (rest looked up from reference TRBV5-6 and TRBJ2-3): DAGVTQSPTHLIKTRGQQVTLRCSPKSGHDTVSWYQQALGQGPQFIFQYYEEEERQRGNFPDRFSGHQFPNYSSELNVNALLLGDSALYLCASSETYTDTQYFGPGTRLTVL.

V usage is TRBV5-6 and J usage is TRBJ1-6, with D perhaps TRBD1 (5 bases). Trimming removed 2 bases at V and 9 bases at J, with 9 bases between. The CDR3 is made up of 13 amino acids. From germline, CDR1 is SGHDT and CDR2 YYEEEE. The CDR3 DNA sequence: TGTGCCAGCAGCTTAGGGGTTAGTTCACCCCTCCACTTT. Translation gives CASSLGVSSPLHF.

The rearrangement joins TRBV11-1 to TRBJ2-2; possible D gene TRBD1, 7 bases. The CDR3 runs 18 residues. Germline loops: CDR1 SGHAT, CDR2 FQDESV (reference sequence). Trimming removed 5 bases from V and 4 bases from J, with 23 bases in between. The CDR3 DNA reads TGTGCCAGCAGCCCCCGAGGACTACAGGGGCGGGTCACCGGGGAGCTGTTTTTT. It encodes CASSPRGLQGRVTGELFF.

The chain links TRBV28 to TRBJ1-5, with 9 bases that match TRBD1. J lost 4 bases, V lost 1 base, and 23 bases had no gene match. Germline assignment: CDR1 MDHEN and CDR2 SYDVKM. This CDR3 is 22 amino acids long. Here the CDR3 reads CASSLSYEGTGFIVPLNQPQHF. CDR3 DNA sequence: TGTGCCAGCAGTTTATCCTACGAGGGGACAGGGTTCATAGTCCCGTTAAATCAGCCCCAGCATTTT.

The chain uses TRBV28 and TRBJ2-6; 8 nucleotides match TRBD2. CDR1 is MDHEN, CDR2 SYDVKM, per germline. V lost 3 bases, J lost 4 bases, and 2 bases stayed unmatched. The CDR3 runs to 15 residues. The CDR3 DNA follows: TGTGCCAGCAGTTTTCGGGGGGGCGGGGCCAACGTCCTGACTTTC. As protein: CASSFRGGGANVLTF.

This sequence joins TRBV29-1 and TRBJ2-3, with D tentatively TRBD2 (5 bases). This CDR3 spans 13 amino acids. CDR1 and CDR2 from the germline V gene are SQVTM and ANQGSEA. Trimming cost V 3 bases and J 2 bases, with 9 bases left between them. CDR3 DNA: TGCAGCGTTGATGTGGACTCCACAGATACGCAGTATTTT. Protein sequence: CSVDVDSTDTQYF.

This clone was detected once. V and J are TRBV19 and TRBJ2-7; the match to TRBD1 covers 8 bases. Per germline, CDR1 LNHDA and CDR2 SQIVND (reference sequence). The J segment lost 3 bases and the V segment lost 1 base, leaving 5 bases of the junction unmatched. The CDR3 has 15 residues. CDR3 sequence: CASSIGTGFFYEQYF. Written as DNA, the CDR3 is TGTGCCAGTAGTATAGGGACAGGGTTTTTCTACGAGCAGTACTTC. Full variable domain (missing parts from reference TRBV19 and TRBJ2-7): DGGITQSPKYLFRKEGQNVTLSCEQNLNHDAMYWYRQDPGQGLRLIYYSQIVNDFQKGDIAEGYSVSREKKESFPLTVTSAQKNPTAFYLCASSIGTGFFYEQYFGPGTRLTVT.

The genes are TRBV6-1 and TRBJ1-1; TRBD1 is a possible D gene (5 bases). From germline, CDR1 is MNHNS and CDR2 SASEGT. The CDR3 runs to 12 residues. Trimming shortened V by 2 bases and J by 7 bases, and 8 bases separated the two germline ends. CDR3 nucleotide sequence: TGTGCCAGCAGTGAAATACAGGATGAAGCTTTCTTT. Protein sequence: CASSEIQDEAFF.

The chain links TRBV6-5 to TRBJ1-1; TRBD1 matches at 7 bases. CDR3 size: 14 residues. The V segment lost 2 bases and the J segment 7 bases; nucleotides outside the gene matches: 7. Germline values: CDR1 MNHEY, CDR2 SVGAGI. Written as DNA, the CDR3 is TGTGCCAGCAGTTACAAAGAGGGGACAGTTGAAGCTTTCTTT. This codes for CASSYKEGTVEAFF.

This chain joins TRBV7-3 and TRBJ2-7; 7 nucleotides line up with TRBD1. CDR1 and CDR2 (germline): SGHTA, FQGTGA. The CDR3 runs to 13 residues. With V trimmed by 5 bases and J by 6 bases, 7 bases remained unmatched. This CDR3 reads CASSAGGPGEQYF. CDR3 in DNA: TGTGCCAGCAGCGCAGGGGGTCCTGGCGAGCAGTACTTC.